These 16 T cell receptor beta chains came from one sample sequenced in a study of blood T cell repertoires in COVID-19. Using immunoSEQ multiplex PCR, the repertoire was profiled, and TCRdb retains in-frame clones only, with some absent. The sample lists about 150,000 clones, approximately 90% seen once, with around 4.5% in the top ten. The source material was PBMCs or T cells enriched from blood (not recorded which). Every receptor here comes from a man in his fifties who had recovered from COVID-19.

V and J are TRBV19 and TRBJ2-7; D is uncertain. This CDR3 contains 14 residues. Trimming took off 2 bases at V and 0 bases at J, with 8 bases between the two ends. CDR1 is LNHDA, CDR2 SQIVND, per germline (reference sequence). The CDR3 sequence is CASSISDSSYEQYF. CDR3 nucleotides: TGTGCCAGTAGTATATCCGACTCCTCCTACGAGCAGTACTTC.

The chain links TRBV19 to TRBJ1-6; 10 bases align to TRBD1. CDR3 size: 15 residues. V trimming: 5 bases; J trimming: 9 bases; junction bases outside the gene matches: 7. Germline assignment: CDR1 LNHDA and CDR2 SQIVND (reference sequence). The DNA for the CDR3 is TGTGCCAGTAGTCTAAGACAGGGGGCGGCTTCACCCCTCCACTTT. This encodes CASSLRQGAASPLHF.

The chain couples TRBV6-2 or TRBV6-3 to TRBJ2-5; 9 nucleotides agree with TRBD2. CDR1 is MNHEY and CDR2 is SVGEGT in the germline V gene. This CDR3 region has 16 residues. V lost 5 bases to trimming and J lost 0 bases; unmatched junction nucleotides: 7. The DNA for the CDR3 is TGTGCCAGCAGTAGAGATAGCGGGGGCGACCAAGAGACCCAGTACTTC. This translates into CASSRDSGGDQETQYF.

The rearrangement uses TRBV9 and TRBJ2-1, with 8 bases aligning to TRBD2. From germline, CDR1 is SGDLS and CDR2 YYNGEE. The CDR3 is 18 amino acids. V shed 0 bases, J shed 5 bases, and the junction held 13 bases outside the gene matches. CDR3 bases: TGTGCCAGCAGCGTAGCTGCCCTTCTAGCGGGCCCCGACAATGAGCAGTTCTTC. This translates into CASSVAALLAGPDNEQFF.

The V gene is TRBV19, the J gene TRBJ1-2; 9 bases match TRBD1. CDR1 and CDR2 from the germline V gene are LNHDA and SQIVND (reference sequence). The CDR3 contains 15 residues. The V segment lost 1 base and the J segment 4 bases; nucleotides outside the gene matches: 4. CDR3 DNA: TGTGCCAGTAGTATAGGGGGACAGGGCCTCTATGGCTACACCTTC. Its translation is CASSIGGQGLYGYTF. Complete variable domain (other parts from reference TRBV19 and TRBJ1-2): DGGITQSPKYLFRKEGQNVTLSCEQNLNHDAMYWYRQDPGQGLRLIYYSQIVNDFQKGDIAEGYSVSREKKESFPLTVTSAQKNPTAFYLCASSIGGQGLYGYTFGSGTRLTVV.

The chain combines TRBV7-8 with TRBJ1-1; TRBD1 might be the D (5 bases). Trimming removed 1 base from V and 5 bases from J, with 17 bases in between. Germline assignment: CDR1 SGHVS and CDR2 FQNEAQ. The CDR3 consists of 16 residues. CDR3 sequence: CASSLGIGRVRTEAFF. CDR3 coding DNA: TGTGCCAGCAGCTTAGGTATAGGCAGGGTGCGGACTGAAGCTTTCTTT.

The chain employs TRBV18 and TRBJ1-5, with TRBD1 matching over 9 bases. The germline gives CDR1 KGHSH, CDR2 LQKENI. The CDR3 spans 14 residues. Unmatched junction bases numbered 6, after V lost 6 bases and J lost 6 bases. CDR3 coding DNA: TGTGCCAGCTCGAATACAGGGGGCCCTCAGCCCCAGCATTTT. Amino acid sequence: CASSNTGGPQPQHF.

The J gene is TRBJ2-3, the V gene TRBV18, with a weak D call TRBD2 (6 bases). Germline loops: CDR1 KGHSH, CDR2 LQKENI. The ends were cut back, 3 bases at V and 5 bases at J, with 21 bases in the middle. The CDR3 runs to 17 residues. CDR3 protein: CASSPDGGVAVRDTQYF. The DNA of the CDR3 is TGTGCCAGCTCACCCGACGGGGGAGTAGCGGTTCGAGATACGCAGTATTTT.

The CDR3 coding sequence is TGTGCCAGCAGTTTATGGGTGGGGGGACAGGGGCGCGGTGCTGGCTACACCTTC. Amino acids: CASSLWVGGQGRGAGYTF. The V gene is TRBV28, the J gene TRBJ1-2; 10 nucleotides agree with TRBD1. Germline CDR1 is MDHEN and CDR2 is SYDVKM. Unmatched junction bases numbered 14, after V lost 0 bases and J lost 7 bases. The CDR3 is made up of 18 amino acids.

This clone was observed a handful of times. Distinct nucleotide sequences in the sample also encode this CDR3. This sequence joins TRBV2 and TRBJ1-5; TRBD1 aligns across 7 bases. The length of the CDR3 is 14 residues. The V gene's germline CDR1 is SNHLY and CDR2 FYNNEI. V dropped 2 bases and J dropped 2; count of bases not matched to a gene: 0. The CDR3 is CASSEQGGNQPQHF. The CDR3 nucleotides are TGTGCCAGCAGTGAACAGGGGGGCAATCAGCCCCAGCATTTT.

The V call is TRBV7-9, the J call TRBJ2-1, with D maybe TRBD1 (5 bases). The CDR3 consists of 14 residues. Per germline, CDR1 SEHNR and CDR2 FQNEAQ (reference sequence). V shed 1 base and J shed 6 bases, with 10 bases lying between them. CDR3 nucleotides: TGTGCCAGCAGCTTAGGGGCAGGGCGCAATGAGCAGTTCTTC. Encoded protein: CASSLGAGRNEQFF.

The chain is built from TRBV5-1 and TRBJ2-3; 12 bases are a match to TRBD2. Trimming at V came to 0 bases and at J to 4 bases, leaving 3 bases not matched to a gene. This CDR3 has 16 amino acids. Germline assignment: CDR1 SGHRS and CDR2 YFSETQ. The CDR3 DNA reads TGCGCCAGCAGCTTGGTACTAGCGGGGGGTTCAGATACGCAGTATTTT. Translating it yields CASSLVLAGGSDTQYF. The full variable domain, with the rest looked up from reference TRBV5-1 and TRBJ2-3, is KAGVTQTPRYLIKTRGQQVTLSCSPISGHRSVSWYQQTPGQGLQFLFEYFSETQRNKGNFPGRFSGRQFSNSRSEMNVSTLELGDSALYLCASSLVLAGGSDTQYFGPGTRLTVL.

This chain links TRBV4-3 with TRBJ1-5, with D maybe TRBD1 (5 bases). The V end was cut by 1 base, the J end by 9 bases, with 22 bases between. This CDR3 has 17 residues. CDR1 and CDR2 (germline): LGHNA, YSLEER. The CDR3 loop is CASSQALSPVDRRPQHF. CDR3 coding DNA: TGCGCCAGCAGCCAAGCGCTGAGTCCAGTCGACAGAAGGCCCCAGCATTTT.

The chain links TRBV24-1 to TRBJ2-3, with D possibly matching TRBD2 (6 bases). CDR1 is KGHDR, CDR2 SFDVKD, per germline. V was cut by 1 base and J by 4 bases, with 14 bases left in between. CDR3 length: 16 amino acids. CDR3 protein: CATSDFREFPSDTQYF. CDR3 DNA sequence: TGTGCCACCAGTGATTTCCGGGAGTTCCCCTCAGATACGCAGTATTTT.

This clone was seen only once. V usage is TRBV11-2 and J usage is TRBJ2-2; 16 nucleotides align to TRBD2. Germline CDR1 SGHAT, CDR2 FQNNGV. The CDR3 extends over 19 amino acids. V was clipped by 0 bases and J by 4 bases; unmatched bases: 5. The CDR3 is CASSLDGTSGRAVTGELFF. CDR3 nucleotides: TGTGCCAGCAGCTTAGACGGGACTAGCGGGAGGGCCGTCACCGGGGAGCTGTTTTTT. Looking up the rest from reference TRBV11-2 and TRBJ2-2 gives the full variable domain: EAGVAQSPRYKIIEKRQSVAFWCNPISGHATLYWYQQILGQGPKLLIQFQNNGVVDDSQLPKDRFSAERLKGVDSTLKIQPAKLEDSAVYLCASSLDGTSGRAVTGELFFGEGSRLTVL.

This rearrangement joins TRBV2 to TRBJ1-6; no firm D call. Germline V CDR1 and CDR2: SNHLY, FYNNEI. V lost 3 bases and J lost 6, with 9 bases in between. This CDR3 has 14 residues. The CDR3 nucleotides are TGTGCCAGCAGTGATTTTACAGTTAATTCACCCCTCCACTTT. Translating it yields CASSDFTVNSPLHF. Drawing the rest from reference TRBV2 and TRBJ1-6, the complete variable domain is EPEVTQTPSHQVTQMGQEVILRCVPISNHLYFYWYRQILGQKVEFLVSFYNNEISEKSEIFDDQFSVERPDGSNFTLKIRSTKLEDSAMYFCASSDFTVNSPLHFGNGTRLTVT.